This T cell receptor beta chain stems from a study of T cell changes during pregnancy in multiple sclerosis. J gave up 7 bases and V 2 bases, and 4 bases lay outside the gene matches. The CDR3 has 14 amino acids. CDR1 is MNHNY and CDR2 is SVGAGI in the germline V gene (reference sequence). The protocol was immunoSEQ multiplex PCR, while the TCRdb copy is restricted to in-frame clones and leaves out a portion. This sample has about 120,000 clones; roughly 92% occur once, and the top ten carry 6.2%. This sequence joins TRBV6-6 and TRBJ1-4; 7 bases map to TRBD1. This TCR came from a female donor with multiple sclerosis, enrolled in a pregnancy study. This sample comprised peripheral blood, obtained before pregnancy. CDR3 coding DNA: TGTGCCAGCAGTTACAAACAGGGGATTGAAAAACTGTTTTTT. This gives the protein CASSYKQGIEKLFF.